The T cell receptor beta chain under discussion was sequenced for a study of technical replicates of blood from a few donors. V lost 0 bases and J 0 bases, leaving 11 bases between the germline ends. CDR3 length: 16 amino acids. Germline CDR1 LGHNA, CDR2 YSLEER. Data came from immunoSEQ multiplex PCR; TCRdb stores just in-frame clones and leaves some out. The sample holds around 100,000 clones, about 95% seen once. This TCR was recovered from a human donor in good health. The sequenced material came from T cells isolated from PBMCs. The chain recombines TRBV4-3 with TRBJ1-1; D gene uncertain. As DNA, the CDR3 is TGCGCCAGCAGCCAAGATCCTTGGGAGATGAACACTGAAGCTTTCTTT. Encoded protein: CASSQDPWEMNTEAFF.